Below, one T cell receptor beta chain is given with its context. The data were obtained in a study of blood T cell repertoires in COVID-19. Overall study context: PBMCs, B-cell-depleted T cells, or T cells were the source of the cDNA or gDNA that made up the material.

Seattle participants joined during active infection and were tracked over time. Original processing notes: Reference gene primers were amplified, and this amplification served to estimate nucleated cell counts. Libraries were prepared by immunoSEQ multiplex PCR; TCRdb keeps only in-frame clonotypes and omits some of them. Clonal size and the V and J genes are those of that table, whereas D and trimming came from the DNA. Among approximately 250,000 clones, more than 70% were seen once, and the ten largest hold around 6%. CDR1 SGHNT and CDR2 YYREEE come from the germline V gene (reference sequence). CDR3 length: 17 residues. Trimming cost V 0 bases and J 0 bases, with 13 bases left between them.

This receptor was identified in a woman aged 80 or over with COVID-19, enrolled during active disease. Sequencing was carried out using peripheral blood. V and J are TRBV5-4 and TRBJ1-3, with D tentatively TRBD1 (5 bases). This CDR3 reads CASSLGGGANSGNTIYF. The CDR3 DNA reads as TGTGCCAGCAGCTTGGGTGGAGGGGCCAACTCTGGAAACACCATATATTTT. Supplemented by reference TRBV5-4 and TRBJ1-3, the full variable domain reads ETGVTQSPTHLIKTRGQQVTLRCSSQSGHNTVSWYQQALGQGPQFIFQYYREEENGRGNFPPRFSGLQFPNYSSELNVNALELDDSALYLCASSLGGGANSGNTIYFGEGSWLTVV.